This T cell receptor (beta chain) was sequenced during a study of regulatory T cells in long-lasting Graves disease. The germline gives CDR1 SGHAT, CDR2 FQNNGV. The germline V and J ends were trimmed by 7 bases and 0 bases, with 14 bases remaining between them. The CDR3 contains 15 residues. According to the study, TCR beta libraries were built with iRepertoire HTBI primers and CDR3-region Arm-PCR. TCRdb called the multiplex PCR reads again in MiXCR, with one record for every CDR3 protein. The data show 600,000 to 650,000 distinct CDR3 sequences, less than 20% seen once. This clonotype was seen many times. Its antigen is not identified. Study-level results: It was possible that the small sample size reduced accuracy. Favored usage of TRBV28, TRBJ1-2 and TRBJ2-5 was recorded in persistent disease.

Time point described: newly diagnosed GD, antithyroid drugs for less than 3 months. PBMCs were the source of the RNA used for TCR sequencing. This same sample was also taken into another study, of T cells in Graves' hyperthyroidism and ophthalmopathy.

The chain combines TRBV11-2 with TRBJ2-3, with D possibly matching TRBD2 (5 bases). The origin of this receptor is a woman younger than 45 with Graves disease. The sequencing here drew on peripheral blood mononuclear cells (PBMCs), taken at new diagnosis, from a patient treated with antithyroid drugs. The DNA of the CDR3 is TGTGCCAGCACCAAAGTGGGCGGGAGCACAGATACGCAGTATTTT. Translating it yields CASTKVGGSTDTQYF.